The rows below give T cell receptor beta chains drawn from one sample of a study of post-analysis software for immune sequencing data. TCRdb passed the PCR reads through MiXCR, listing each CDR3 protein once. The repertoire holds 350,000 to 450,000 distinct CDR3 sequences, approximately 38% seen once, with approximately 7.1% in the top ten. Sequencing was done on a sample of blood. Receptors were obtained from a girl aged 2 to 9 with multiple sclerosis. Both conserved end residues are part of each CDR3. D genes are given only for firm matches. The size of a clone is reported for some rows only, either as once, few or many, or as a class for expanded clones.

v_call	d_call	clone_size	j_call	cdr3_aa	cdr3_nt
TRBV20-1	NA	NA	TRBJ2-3	CSIAGTDTQYF	TGCAGTATCGCGGGCACAGATACGCAGTATTTT
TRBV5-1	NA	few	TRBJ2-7	CASSLGGIVQSYF	TGCGCCAGCAGCTTGGGTGGTATCGTCCAGTCGTACTTC
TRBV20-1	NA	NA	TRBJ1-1	CSARWGANTEAFF	TGCAGTGCTCGTTGGGGGGCGAACACTGAAGCTTTCTTT
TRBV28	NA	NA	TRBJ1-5	CASSPGGLINQPQHF	TGTGCCAGCAGTCCGGGGGGACTAATCAATCAGCCCCAGCATTTT
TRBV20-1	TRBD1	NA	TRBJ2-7	CSARLGTALPYEQYF	TGCAGTGCTAGACTCGGGACAGCTCTACCCTACGAGCAGTACTTC
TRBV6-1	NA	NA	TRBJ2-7	CASSEADGASYEQYF	TGTGCCAGCAGTGAAGCGGACGGGGCTTCCTACGAGCAGTACTTC
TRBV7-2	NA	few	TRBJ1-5	CASSLDFSPQHF	TGTGCCAGCAGCTTAGACTTCTCTCCCCAGCATTTT
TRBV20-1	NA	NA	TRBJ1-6	CSARTASNSPLHF	TGCAGTGCTAGGACAGCCTCCAATTCACCCCTCCACTTT
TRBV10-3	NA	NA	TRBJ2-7	CAISVSPRETYEQYF	TGTGCCATCAGTGTGAGCCCCCGGGAGACCTACGAGCAGTACTTC
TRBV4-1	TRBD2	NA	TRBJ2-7	CASSLIAGVGYKQYF	TGCGCCAGCAGCTTGATAGCGGGAGTAGGTTACAAGCAGTACTTC
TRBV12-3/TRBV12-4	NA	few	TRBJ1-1	CASSPVTEAFF	TGTGCCAGCAGTCCGGTCACTGAAGCTTTCTTT
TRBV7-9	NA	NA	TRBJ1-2	CASSLAVGGTPDGYTF	TGTGCCAGCAGCTTAGCTGTTGGGGGGACGCCCGATGGCTACACCTTC
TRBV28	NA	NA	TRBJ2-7	CASSLGGGQTYEQYF	TGTGCCAGCAGTTTAGGTGGGGGGCAGACCTACGAGCAGTACTTC
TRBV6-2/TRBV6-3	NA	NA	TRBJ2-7	CASEVAGRGVYEQYF	TGTGCCAGCGAGGTCGCGGGGAGGGGGGTCTACGAGCAGTACTTC
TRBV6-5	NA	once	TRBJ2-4	CASSSALGARYNEQYF	TGTGCCAGCAGTTCGGCGTTGGGGGCCCGCTACAATGAGCAGTACTTC
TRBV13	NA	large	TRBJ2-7	CASSLAAAREQYF	TGTGCCAGCAGCTTAGCGGCAGCGCGCGAGCAGTACTTC
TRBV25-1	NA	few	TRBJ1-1	CASSEPGMNTEAFF	TGTGCCAGCAGTGAACCGGGGATGAACACTGAAGCTTTCTTT
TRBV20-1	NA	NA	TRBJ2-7	CSAGRGESYEQYF	TGCAGTGCTGGTAGGGGAGAGAGCTACGAGCAGTACTTC
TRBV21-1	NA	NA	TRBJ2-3	CASSLRLLRTPRTDTQYF	TGTGCCAGCAGCCTTCGCCTTTTGCGGACTCCTCGCACAGATACGCAGTATTTT
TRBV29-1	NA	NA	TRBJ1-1	CSAGHRKNTEAFF	TGCAGCGCGGGACACCGGAAGAACACTGAAGCTTTCTTT
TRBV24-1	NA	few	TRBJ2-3	CATSEDTGPDTQYF	TGTGCCACCAGTGAGGATACAGGGCCAGATACGCAGTATTTT
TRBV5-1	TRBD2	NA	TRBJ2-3	CASNSGGAQDTQYF	TGCGCCAGCAACAGCGGGGGGGCGCAAGATACGCAGTATTTT
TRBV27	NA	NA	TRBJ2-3	CASNSSQPKDTQYF	TGTGCCAGCAATTCTTCCCAACCCAAGGATACGCAGTATTTT
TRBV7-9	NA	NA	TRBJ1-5	CASSLGAASQPQHF	TGTGCCAGCAGCTTAGGGGCGGCAAGCCAGCCCCAGCATTTT
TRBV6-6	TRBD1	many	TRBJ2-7	CASSLRQGAYEQYF	TGTGCCAGCAGTTTAAGACAGGGTGCCTACGAGCAGTACTTC
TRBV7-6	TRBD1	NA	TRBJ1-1	CASSLHPGTGGGTEAFF	TGTGCCAGCAGCTTACACCCTGGGACAGGGGGGGGAACTGAAGCTTTCTTT
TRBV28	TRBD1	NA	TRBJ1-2	CASSRSPGQGYGYTF	TGTGCCAGCAGCCGATCGCCGGGACAGGGTTATGGCTACACCTTC
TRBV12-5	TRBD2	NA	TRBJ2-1	CASGWGTGTRLYNEQFF	TGTGCTAGTGGTTGGGGGACCGGGACTAGACTCTACAATGAGCAGTTCTTC
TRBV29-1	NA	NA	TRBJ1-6	CSPHWNSPLHF	TGCAGTCCCCATTGGAATTCACCCCTCCACTTT
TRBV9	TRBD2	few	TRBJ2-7	CASSPLAGASSYEQYF	TGTGCCAGCAGCCCACTAGCGGGAGCGTCATCCTACGAGCAGTACTTC
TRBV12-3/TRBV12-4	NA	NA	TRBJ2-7	CASSFMGSYEQYF	TGTGCCAGCAGCTTTATGGGTTCCTACGAGCAGTACTTC
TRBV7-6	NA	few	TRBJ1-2	CASSFPERADGYTF	TGTGCCAGCAGCTTCCCCGAGAGGGCGGATGGCTACACCTTC
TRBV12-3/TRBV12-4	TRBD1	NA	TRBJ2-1	CASSQGQVRNNEQFF	TGTGCCAGCAGCCAGGGACAGGTGCGCAACAATGAGCAGTTCTTC
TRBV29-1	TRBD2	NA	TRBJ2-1	CSLRLAGIVSSYNEQFF	TGCAGCCTCCGACTAGCGGGTATCGTAAGCTCCTACAATGAGCAGTTCTTC
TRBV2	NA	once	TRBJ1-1	CASSRTVVTEAFF	TGTGCCAGCAGTAGGACAGTGGTCACTGAAGCTTTCTTT
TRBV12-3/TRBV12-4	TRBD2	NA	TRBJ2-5	CASSLALRGLAGVETQYF	TGTGCCAGCAGTTTAGCCCTACGCGGACTAGCGGGAGTAGAGACCCAGTACTTC
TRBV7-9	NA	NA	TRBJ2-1	CASSLGTRENEQFF	TGTGCCAGCAGCTTAGGAACCAGGGAAAATGAGCAGTTCTTC
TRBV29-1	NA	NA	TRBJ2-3	CSVSRLDFADTQYF	TGCAGCGTTTCCAGACTAGACTTCGCAGATACGCAGTATTTT
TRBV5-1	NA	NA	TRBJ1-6	CASSLERVRKGSPLHF	TGCGCCAGCAGCTTGGAGCGTGTCAGGAAGGGTTCACCCCTCCACTTT
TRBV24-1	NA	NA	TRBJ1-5	CATRLGEPQHF	TGTGCCACCAGGCTGGGGGAGCCCCAGCATTTT
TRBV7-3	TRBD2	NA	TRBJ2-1	CASLGLAGGNEQFF	TGTGCCAGCTTGGGACTAGCGGGGGGCAATGAGCAGTTCTTC
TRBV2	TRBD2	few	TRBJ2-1	CAGTSWDYNEQFF	TGTGCCGGGACTAGCTGGGACTACAATGAGCAGTTCTTC
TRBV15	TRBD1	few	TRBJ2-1	CATSRAGTGSNEQFF	TGTGCCACCAGCAGAGCCGGGACAGGGTCTAATGAGCAGTTCTTC
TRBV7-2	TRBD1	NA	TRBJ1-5	CASSLGTGRRNQPQHF	TGTGCCAGCAGCTTGGGGACAGGACGTCGGAATCAGCCCCAGCATTTT
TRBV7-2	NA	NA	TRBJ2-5	CASSLSAGVHETQYF	TGTGCCAGCAGCTTATCGGCAGGGGTGCACGAGACCCAGTACTTC
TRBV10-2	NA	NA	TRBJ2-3	CASSEGSTDTQYF	TGCGCCAGCAGTGAAGGCAGCACAGATACGCAGTATTTT
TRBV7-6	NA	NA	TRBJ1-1	CASSLGGTTEAFF	TGTGCCAGCAGCTTAGGGGGCACCACTGAAGCTTTCTTT
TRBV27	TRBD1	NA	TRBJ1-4	CASSLEGAWKEKLFF	TGTGCCAGCAGTTTAGAGGGGGCTTGGAAGGAAAAACTGTTTTTT
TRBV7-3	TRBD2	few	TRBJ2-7	CASSSLPPRTSGRPTYEQYF	TGTGCCAGCAGCTCCCTTCCACCTAGGACTAGCGGGAGACCTACCTACGAGCAGTACTTC
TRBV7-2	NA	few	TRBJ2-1	CASSSPDAAYNEQFF	TGTGCCAGCAGCTCACCGGACGCAGCCTACAATGAGCAGTTCTTC
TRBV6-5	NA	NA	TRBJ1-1	CASSRDGNTEAFF	TGTGCCAGCAGCAGGGACGGCAACACTGAAGCTTTCTTT
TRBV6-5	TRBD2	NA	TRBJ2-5	CASSYSGLAGGGPSGTQYF	TGTGCCAGCAGTTACTCGGGACTAGCTGGAGGAGGGCCAAGCGGGACCCAGTACTTC